This section outlines one T cell receptor beta chain sequence together with its context. This entry comes from a study of blood T cell repertoires in COVID-19. Background on the study: Sites in the United States, Italy and Spain provided acute and convalescent COVID-19 samples. T cells, B-cell-depleted T cells, or PBMCs provided the cDNA or gDNA that served as material.

It was within 2 weeks before study entry that exposed participants met a COVID-19 case. Original analysis: Nucleated cell number was recorded as an estimate derived from reference gene primer amplification. Produced via immunoSEQ multiplex PCR; TCRdb's table is partial and in-frame only. V and J calls and clone size are those listed in that table; D and trimming were worked out from the DNA. The table includes about 320,000 clones, 75% to 90% detected once. The receptor was isolated from a woman aged 25 to 39 who had been exposed to COVID-19. The sample consisted of PBMCs or T cells enriched from blood (not recorded which).

CDR3 amino acids: CASSGGGVRGNTIYF. The DNA for the CDR3 is TGTGCCAGCAGTGGGGGGGGAGTAAGAGGAAACACCATATATTTT. The chain joins TRBV28 to TRBJ1-3; TRBD1 is a possible D gene (5 bases). V was cut by 5 bases and J by 4 bases, with 15 bases left in between. The germline CDR1 and CDR2 sequences are MDHEN and SYDVKM. This CDR3 contains 15 residues.